The rows below give T cell receptor beta chains drawn from one sample of a study of low-dose radiotherapy and immunotherapy resistance in tumors. TCRdb re-called the reads through MiXCR, storing one row per CDR3 protein. The sample yields approximately 100,000 distinct CDR3 sequences, less than 25% seen once. The source was PBMCs, collected after low-dose radiotherapy plus immunotherapy. These receptor sequences come from a male donor with prostate cancer. CDR3s include the opening cysteine and the closing phenylalanine or tryptophan. The D gene is left open where the match is weak. Clone sizes are given selectively: once, few, many, or a class where the clone is expanded.

D gene: .; V gene: TRBV29-1; clone size: many; J gene: TRBJ2-5; CDR3 protein: CSVDAGLGETQYF; CDR3 DNA: TGCAGCGTTGATGCGGGGTTGGGAGAGACCCAGTACTTC
D gene: .; V gene: TRBV7-2; clone size: many; J gene: TRBJ2-5; CDR3 protein: CASSFRRGVQETQYF; CDR3 DNA: TGTGCCAGCAGCTTCCGTAGGGGAGTACAAGAGACCCAGTACTTC
D gene: .; V gene: TRBV29-1; clone size: many; J gene: TRBJ2-7; CDR3 protein: CSAPGEVGEQYF; CDR3 DNA: TGCAGCGCCCCGGGGGAAGTGGGCGAGCAGTACTTC
D gene: TRBD1; V gene: TRBV4-1; clone size: many; J gene: TRBJ1-6; CDR3 protein: CASSQGGTAFYNSPLHF; CDR3 DNA: TGCGCCAGCAGCCAAGGGGGGACAGCCTTCTATAATTCACCCCTCCACTTT
D gene: TRBD1; V gene: TRBV29-1; clone size: .; J gene: TRBJ2-5; CDR3 protein: CSVVRGLETQYF; CDR3 DNA: TGCAGCGTCGTGAGGGGGCTTGAGACCCAGTACTTC
D gene: TRBD2; V gene: TRBV9; clone size: many; J gene: TRBJ2-7; CDR3 protein: CASSRGTSGYSYEQYF; CDR3 DNA: TGTGCCAGCAGCAGAGGGACTAGCGGGTATTCCTACGAGCAGTACTTC
D gene: .; V gene: TRBV6-8; clone size: many; J gene: TRBJ1-5; CDR3 protein: CASNWDRSNQPQHF; CDR3 DNA: TGTGCCAGCAACTGGGATCGGAGCAATCAGCCCCAGCATTTT
D gene: TRBD1; V gene: TRBV5-1; clone size: many; J gene: TRBJ1-2; CDR3 protein: CASSLGADRALVGGYTF; CDR3 DNA: TGTGCCAGCAGCTTGGGGGCCGACAGGGCTCTCGTTGGTGGCTACACCTTC
D gene: TRBD1; V gene: TRBV2; clone size: many; J gene: TRBJ2-7; CDR3 protein: CASVPRDRDLGEQYF; CDR3 DNA: TGTGCCAGCGTCCCCCGGGACAGGGATTTGGGCGAGCAGTACTTC
D gene: .; V gene: TRBV6-4; clone size: many; J gene: TRBJ2-3; CDR3 protein: CASSDSKAPSAPTDTQYF; CDR3 DNA: TGTGCCAGCAGTGACTCGAAAGCACCCTCCGCCCCGACAGATACGCAGTATTTT
D gene: .; V gene: TRBV12-3/TRBV12-4; clone size: .; J gene: TRBJ2-7; CDR3 protein: CASSPDAFSYEQYF; CDR3 DNA: TGTGCCAGCAGTCCGGACGCGTTCTCCTACGAGCAGTACTTC
D gene: .; V gene: TRBV7-2; clone size: many; J gene: TRBJ2-5; CDR3 protein: CASSLDGGETQYF; CDR3 DNA: TGTGCCAGCAGCTTAGATGGGGGGGAGACCCAGTACTTC
D gene: .; V gene: TRBV5-4; clone size: many; J gene: TRBJ2-3; CDR3 protein: CASSTTLDPRTDTQYF; CDR3 DNA: TGTGCCAGCAGCACAACCCTTGACCCGCGTACAGATACGCAGTATTTT
D gene: .; V gene: TRBV19; clone size: many; J gene: TRBJ2-4; CDR3 protein: CASSPGPGARGIQYF; CDR3 DNA: TGTGCCAGTAGCCCAGGGCCGGGGGCGCGAGGCATTCAGTACTTC
D gene: TRBD1; V gene: TRBV27; clone size: .; J gene: TRBJ2-7; CDR3 protein: CASSLGQALGEQYF; CDR3 DNA: TGTGCCAGCAGTTTGGGACAGGCCCTAGGAGAGCAGTACTTC
D gene: .; V gene: TRBV19; clone size: many; J gene: TRBJ2-7; CDR3 protein: CASSQGGDEQYF; CDR3 DNA: TGTGCCAGTAGTCAGGGGGGAGACGAGCAGTACTTC
D gene: TRBD2; V gene: TRBV7-9; clone size: many; J gene: TRBJ2-1; CDR3 protein: CASSLVRPRGARRGHNEQFF; CDR3 DNA: TGTGCCAGCAGCTTAGTTCGGCCGCGGGGGGCCCGTCGGGGCCACAATGAGCAGTTCTTC
D gene: TRBD1; V gene: TRBV24-1; clone size: many; J gene: TRBJ2-1; CDR3 protein: CATSDGTGSNSYNEQFF; CDR3 DNA: TGTGCCACCAGTGATGGGACAGGGTCTAACTCCTACAATGAGCAGTTCTTC
D gene: .; V gene: TRBV11-2; clone size: many; J gene: TRBJ1-1; CDR3 protein: CASSLVENTEAFF; CDR3 DNA: TGTGCCAGCAGCTTAGTGGAGAACACTGAAGCTTTCTTT
D gene: .; V gene: TRBV6-8; clone size: many; J gene: TRBJ1-3; CDR3 protein: CASSTSATGNTIYF; CDR3 DNA: TGTGCCAGCAGCACCTCGGCCACTGGAAACACCATATATTTT
D gene: .; V gene: TRBV25-1; clone size: .; J gene: TRBJ2-2; CDR3 protein: CASSGAYNTGELFF; CDR3 DNA: TGTGCCAGCAGTGGGGCGTATAACACCGGGGAGCTGTTTTTT
D gene: .; V gene: TRBV7-8; clone size: many; J gene: TRBJ2-3; CDR3 protein: CASSLIGSGDTQYF; CDR3 DNA: TGTGCCAGCAGCTTAATAGGCTCCGGAGATACGCAGTATTTT
D gene: TRBD2; V gene: TRBV7-2; clone size: many; J gene: TRBJ2-2; CDR3 protein: CASSPSGGADTGELFF; CDR3 DNA: TGTGCCAGCAGCCCTAGCGGGGGGGCCGACACCGGGGAGCTGTTTTTT
D gene: TRBD2; V gene: TRBV6-1; clone size: few; J gene: TRBJ2-1; CDR3 protein: CASRERGGYNEQFF; CDR3 DNA: TGTGCCAGCAGGGAGCGGGGGGGGTACAATGAGCAGTTCTTC
D gene: .; V gene: TRBV29-1; clone size: .; J gene: TRBJ1-2; CDR3 protein: CSVRDGNYGYTF; CDR3 DNA: TGCAGCGTCAGGGACGGTAACTATGGCTACACCTTC
D gene: .; V gene: TRBV4-2; clone size: many; J gene: TRBJ2-1; CDR3 protein: CASSQDWDDSSYNEQFF; CDR3 DNA: TGTGCCAGCAGCCAAGATTGGGACGACAGCTCCTACAATGAGCAGTTCTTC
D gene: TRBD2; V gene: TRBV7-8; clone size: many; J gene: TRBJ2-1; CDR3 protein: CASSLVSGGRGNEQFF; CDR3 DNA: TGTGCCAGCAGCTTAGTGAGCGGGGGACGGGGGAATGAGCAGTTCTTC
D gene: .; V gene: TRBV10-3; clone size: many; J gene: TRBJ2-3; CDR3 protein: CAISRGARLPDTQYF; CDR3 DNA: TGTGCCATCAGTCGGGGGGCGCGGCTGCCAGATACGCAGTATTTT
D gene: TRBD1; V gene: TRBV7-6; clone size: many; J gene: TRBJ2-3; CDR3 protein: CASSDPGGQGPDTQYF; CDR3 DNA: TGTGCCAGCAGCGACCCCGGGGGACAGGGGCCAGATACGCAGTATTTT
D gene: TRBD1; V gene: TRBV28; clone size: few; J gene: TRBJ1-1; CDR3 protein: CASTLEGATNTEAFF; CDR3 DNA: TGTGCCAGCACCCTGGAGGGGGCTACGAACACTGAAGCTTTCTTT